This T cell receptor beta chain is from a study of T cells after yellow fever vaccination. V shed 5 bases and J shed 5 bases, with 12 bases lying between them. The CDR3 loop spans 13 amino acids. The germline gives CDR1 SQVTM, CDR2 ANQGSEA. In TCRdb, the 5' RACE reads were re-called with MiXCR into one record per CDR3 protein. The sample contains about 210,000 distinct CDR3 sequences, 6% to 8% of which appear only once. Notes on the study in general: Abundant contaminating clonotypes from the bulk population could appear in FACS-sorted repertoires. Most primary-vaccination clones reappeared after the booster (about 95% CD4, 75% to 90% CD8). Overall, a small share of clonotypes was seen in both CD4 and CD8 compartments.

This clonotype was counted at least ten times. Antigen unknown. The source material was CD4+ T cells sorted from PBMCs, sampled on the day of the yellow fever booster vaccination. The sequence derives from a man aged 25 to 45 who received the YFV17D yellow fever vaccine. This chain connects TRBV29-1 to TRBJ1-4; D is unclear. CDR3 sequence reads: CSVLTRWNEKLFF. DNA of the CDR3: TGCAGCGTTCTAACGCGATGGAATGAAAAACTGTTTTTT.